Following are 25 T cell receptor beta chains from one sample sequenced in a study of blood T cell repertoires in COVID-19. Assay used: immunoSEQ multiplex PCR; TCRdb lists only in-frame clones, some missing. This repertoire shows some 130,000 clones, about 87% found once; its top ten account for 2% to 3%. The sequenced material came from peripheral blood. These receptors originate from a man aged 45-65 years with active COVID-19.

V gene TRBV3-1 (or the pseudogene TRBV3-2) combines with J gene TRBJ2-7, with D possibly TRBD2 on 6 matching bases. V lost 4 bases to trimming and J lost 9 bases, with 16 bases between them. Germline V CDR1 and CDR2: LGHDT, YNNKEL (reference sequence). The CDR3 is 13 residues long. CDR3 coding DNA: TGTGCCAGCAGCCCATCGGGAGAGGTAGCGCAGTACTTC. Translating it yields CASSPSGEVAQYF.

V is TRBV5-1 and J is TRBJ2-5, with 9 nucleotides matching TRBD2. This CDR3 comprises 15 residues. Looked up from germline, CDR1 is SGHRS and CDR2 is YFSETQ. The trim removed 3 bases at V and 4 bases at J, leaving 7 bases unmatched. CDR3 in amino acids: CASSSSGSGGETQYF. The CDR3 DNA follows: TGCGCCAGCAGCTCCTCGGGTAGCGGGGGAGAGACCCAGTACTTC. The whole variable domain, remainder taken from reference TRBV5-1 and TRBJ2-5, is KAGVTQTPRYLIKTRGQQVTLSCSPISGHRSVSWYQQTPGQGLQFLFEYFSETQRNKGNFPGRFSGRQFSNSRSEMNVSTLELGDSALYLCASSSSGSGGETQYFGPGTRLLVL.

DNA for the CDR3: TGTGCCAGCAGCTTAACGGCGGCGCGAGGGGCCAACGTCCTGACTTTC. Residues: CASSLTAARGANVLTF. This sequence joins TRBV7-2 and TRBJ2-6; the D is unclear. From germline, CDR1 is SGHTA and CDR2 FQGNSA. The CDR3 sequence is 16 residues long. The V and J ends lost 2 bases and 4 bases respectively, with 12 bases between them.

This chain uses TRBV7-2 with TRBJ2-7; D remains ambiguous. Looked up from germline, CDR1 is SGHTA and CDR2 is FQGNSA. The CDR3 has 17 residues. V was trimmed by 1 base and J by 3 bases, leaving 19 bases between them. The chain's CDR3 is CASSLGGGQTYVYEQYF. DNA of the CDR3: TGTGCCAGCAGCTTAGGAGGCGGCCAGACCTACGTCTACGAGCAGTACTTC.

The V gene is TRBV6-8, the J gene TRBJ2-3, with D possibly TRBD2 on 6 matching bases. V was clipped by 9 bases and J by 5 bases, with 24 bases between them. Per germline, CDR1 MNHGY and CDR2 SAAAGT. This CDR3 spans 16 amino acids. The CDR3 loop reads CASGGLVPKEGDTQYF. For the CDR3, the DNA is TGTGCCAGTGGAGGTTTGGTCCCGAAGGAGGGAGATACGCAGTATTTT.

This chain links TRBV19 with TRBJ1-5, with D perhaps matching TRBD1 (6 bases). The V end lost 2 bases, the J end lost 4 bases, and 15 bases lay between the germline ends. The CDR3 is 16 amino acids. Per the germline V gene, CDR1 is LNHDA and CDR2 is SQIVND (reference sequence). CDR3 nucleotide sequence: TGTGCCAGTAGTATATCCGGGGGGGCGGGAAATCAGCCCCAGCATTTT. Translation: CASSISGGAGNQPQHF.

This clone was counted once. The chain carries TRBV19 and TRBJ1-2, with 10 bases matching TRBD1. The CDR3 has 17 amino acids. The ends lost 5 bases at V and 4 bases at J; junction bases unmatched: 13. The germline CDR1 and CDR2 sequences are LNHDA and SQIVND (reference sequence). CDR3 loop: CASSPSSSTGGSYGYTF. The CDR3 coding sequence is TGTGCCAGTAGTCCCTCGTCATCGACAGGGGGCTCCTATGGCTACACCTTC.

The V and J genes are TRBV15 and TRBJ2-7, with D maybe TRBD2 (5 bases). V dropped 1 base and J dropped 6 bases, with 16 bases sitting between them. This CDR3 region has 15 residues. CDR1 is LNHNV and CDR2 is YYDKDF in the germline V gene (reference sequence). For the CDR3, the DNA is TGTGCCACCAGCAGAGGAGGGCCTGGATCCCCCGAGCAGTACTTC. This encodes CATSRGGPGSPEQYF.

The chain joins TRBV10-3 to TRBJ2-1; possibly TRBD1 for D (6 bases). Germline loops: CDR1 ENHRY, CDR2 SYGVKD. V was shortened by 4 bases and J by 6 bases, with 16 bases between the two germline ends. CDR3 length: 15 amino acids. The CDR3 bases are TGTGCCATCAGTGCTCAGGGGTCTGCGGCCAATGAGCAGTTCTTC. Translation: CAISAQGSAANEQFF.

The chain has TRBV5-8 and TRBJ1-4; possible D gene TRBD1, 6 bases. CDR1 SGHTS and CDR2 YDEGEE come from the germline V gene. The CDR3 is 14 amino acids. Trimming took 0 bases from V and 3 from J, leaving 6 bases between them. CDR3 amino acids: CASSLAGANEKLFF. CDR3 DNA: TGTGCCAGCAGCTTGGCAGGGGCTAATGAAAAACTGTTTTTT.

This clone has just one count. The chain couples TRBV6-1 to TRBJ1-1; D gene ambiguous. Trimming removed 1 base at V and 9 bases at J, with 18 bases between. This CDR3 spans 15 amino acids. Germline V gives CDR1 MNHNS, CDR2 SASEGT. For the CDR3, the DNA is TGTGCCAGCAGTGAAGGTACGAGCCCCATTTCAAAAGCTTTCTTT. Protein product: CASSEGTSPISKAFF.

The chain uses TRBV2 and TRBJ2-7; 12 positions agree with TRBD1. From germline, CDR1 is SNHLY and CDR2 FYNNEI. The CDR3 length is 14 residues. V shed 4 bases and J 13 bases; nucleotides not matched to a gene: 11. CDR3 DNA: TGTGCCAGCAGTGCGGGACAGGGGGCGGGCCGGCCTTACTTC. It yields the protein CASSAGQGAGRPYF.

This chain uses TRBV5-5 with TRBJ1-4; TRBD1 matches 9 bases. From germline, CDR1 is SGHKS and CDR2 YYEKEE (reference sequence). The J segment lost 8 bases and the V segment lost 3 bases, leaving 8 bases of the junction unmatched. The CDR3 covers 15 residues. CDR3 sequence: CASSSTGGYGEKLFF. The CDR3 DNA is TGTGCCAGCAGCTCCACAGGGGGCTATGGAGAAAAACTGTTTTTT. The full variable domain, rest sourced from reference TRBV5-5 and TRBJ1-4, is DAGVTQSPTHLIKTRGQQVTLRCSPISGHKSVSWYQQVLGQGPQFIFQYYEKEERGRGNFPDRFSARQFPNYSSELNVNALLLGDSALYLCASSSTGGYGEKLFFGSGTQLSVL.

The chain combines TRBV5-6 with TRBJ2-7; D possibly corresponds to TRBD2 (6 bases). CDR1 is SGHDT, CDR2 YYEEEE, per germline. V lost 4 bases to trimming and J lost 0 bases, with 17 bases between them. This CDR3 is built from 16 residues. CDR3 amino acids: CASSGYSGGFSYEQYF. Here the CDR3 DNA reads TGTGCCAGCAGCGGCTATAGCGGAGGTTTCTCCTACGAGCAGTACTTC. Supplemented by reference TRBV5-6 and TRBJ2-7, the full variable domain reads DAGVTQSPTHLIKTRGQQVTLRCSPKSGHDTVSWYQQALGQGPQFIFQYYEEEERQRGNFPDRFSGHQFPNYSSELNVNALLLGDSALYLCASSGYSGGFSYEQYFGPGTRLTVT.

V and J are TRBV18 and TRBJ2-1; 8 nucleotides agree with TRBD1. CDR3 size: 12 residues. J lost 13 bases, V lost 2 bases, and 4 bases had no gene match. The germline V gene encodes CDR1 KGHSH and CDR2 LQKENI. CDR3 DNA: TGTGCCAGCTCACCAGTCGACAGGGGACAGTTCTTC. Its protein product is CASSPVDRGQFF.

This rearrangement joins TRBV2 to TRBJ1-5, with D possibly TRBD1 on 5 matching bases. Germline assignment: CDR1 SNHLY and CDR2 FYNNEI. The CDR3 spans 14 residues. V dropped 6 bases and J dropped 0 bases, with 9 bases sitting between them. CDR3: CASREGNSNQPQHF. CDR3 DNA sequence: TGTGCCAGCAGGGAGGGGAATAGCAATCAGCCCCAGCATTTT.

This clone was detected a few times. The chain recombines TRBV10-3 with TRBJ1-5, with TRBD1 as a possible D gene (5 bases). CDR1 is ENHRY and CDR2 is SYGVKD in the germline V gene. The CDR3 length is 14 residues. Between the trimmed V and J ends, which lost 0 bases and 11 bases, there was a span of 14 bases. The CDR3 DNA reads as TGTGCCATCAGTGAGTCGACAGACCCTGCAGCCCAGCATTTT. Translated: CAISESTDPAAQHF.

The chain employs TRBV7-2 and TRBJ2-7, with D possibly being TRBD1 (5 bases). The CDR3 is made up of 14 amino acids. Germline V gene lookup returns CDR1 SGHTA and CDR2 FQGNSA. V was shortened by 3 bases and J by 3 bases, with 12 bases between the two germline ends. CDR3 in amino acids: CASSFMDTLYEQYF. The CDR3 DNA reads as TGTGCCAGCAGCTTCATGGACACTCTCTACGAGCAGTACTTC.

The V call is TRBV20-1, the J call TRBJ2-3; 7 positions match TRBD2. CDR3 length equals 16 residues. The germline V gene encodes CDR1 DFQATT and CDR2 SNEGSKA (reference sequence). J was trimmed by 4 bases and V by 3 bases; bases with no gene match: 13. In DNA, the CDR3 is TGCAGTGCTAGTGCCCCCTCACTAGCGTGGGCAGATACGCAGTATTTT. Translation: CSASAPSLAWADTQYF.

This rearrangement joins TRBV18 to TRBJ2-7, with D possibly being TRBD2 (7 bases). CDR1 and CDR2 (germline): KGHSH, LQKENI. Trimming stripped 1 base from V and 3 bases from J, with 13 bases between. CDR3 length: 15 amino acids. The CDR3 DNA follows: TGTGCCAGCTCACCACGCGGGGGACACGACTACGAGCAGTACTTC. This sequence encodes CASSPRGGHDYEQYF.

The rearrangement joins TRBV19 to TRBJ2-3; tentatively, D is TRBD1 (6 bases). Germline values: CDR1 LNHDA, CDR2 SQIVND (reference sequence). The CDR3 contains 12 residues. V gave up 6 bases and J gave up 5 bases, with 9 bases separating them. CDR3: CASRDRVDTQYF. CDR3 coding DNA: TGTGCCAGTAGGGACAGAGTAGATACGCAGTATTTT.

The V gene is TRBV6-6, the J gene TRBJ1-2; 7 bases align to TRBD1. This CDR3 is 13 amino acids long. CDR1 MNHNY and CDR2 SVGAGI come from the germline V gene (reference sequence). With V trimmed by 2 bases and J by 3 bases, 0 bases remained unmatched. The CDR3 DNA is TGTGCCAGCAGTTACGGGACAGACTATGGCTACACCTTC. Residues: CASSYGTDYGYTF.

The J gene is TRBJ2-7, the V gene TRBV5-1; weak D call: TRBD2 (6 bases). This CDR3 is 15 amino acids long. Looked up from germline, CDR1 is SGHRS and CDR2 is YFSETQ. Trimming pared 4 bases from V and 3 bases from J, leaving 17 bases between. CDR3: CASSPGAGLGYEQYF. CDR3 nucleotides: TGCGCCAGCAGCCCCGGGGCGGGGCTGGGCTACGAGCAGTACTTC.

The chain carries TRBV4-1 and TRBJ2-1, with no clear D. CDR1 and CDR2 (germline): MGHRA, YSYEKL. The V and J ends lost 5 bases and 1 base respectively, with 12 bases between them. This CDR3 is 15 amino acids long. The CDR3 region is CASSLEKNSYNEQFF. Here the CDR3 DNA reads TGCGCCAGCAGCTTGGAGAAGAATTCCTACAATGAGCAGTTCTTC.

The CDR3 region has the DNA TGTGCCAGCGGGGGGACTACGCAGTATTTT. This translates into CASGGTTQYF. This chain links TRBV2 with TRBJ2-3; D might be TRBD2 (6 bases). V lost 8 bases and J 8 bases, leaving 8 bases between the germline ends. CDR1 and CDR2 (germline): SNHLY, FYNNEI. This CDR3 contains 10 residues.